One sample yielded the 26 T cell receptor beta chains listed below, sequenced in a study of T cells expressing NK-cell markers. TCRdb re-called the 5' RACE reads, yielding one record per CDR3 amino acid sequence without DNA. The table counts 500,000 to 700,000 distinct CDR3 sequences; about 3.6% lies in the top ten. The sample taken for sequencing was blood T cells: a sorted CD56 or NKG2C T cell subset, CD4+ or CD8+ T cells, or bulk PBMC T cells (not recorded which). These receptors came from a man aged 18 to 30 in good health.

The CDR3 loop is CASNLAGPPNEQFF. The gene calls are TRBV5-6 and TRBJ2-1; the D gene TCRdb calls, TRBD1, cannot be checked with no DNA. The CDR3 runs 14 residues. Germline V gives CDR1 SGHDT, CDR2 YYEEEE.

The chain carries TRBV7-3 and TRBJ2-3; TCRdb's D call of TRBD2 is untestable without DNA. Germline V gene sequence: CDR1 SGHTA, CDR2 FQGTGA. The CDR3 runs to 14 residues. The CDR3: CASSPSGSLDTQYF.

The chain uses TRBV20-1 and TRBJ2-4; absent DNA, TCRdb's TRBD1 call cannot be checked. Germline-derived CDR1 and CDR2 are DFQATT and SNEGSKA (reference sequence). CDR3 length equals 14 residues. The CDR3 region is CSGGTGMGKNIQYF.

This chain uses TRBV4-3 with TRBJ2-2; TCRdb selects TRBD2, and the lack of DNA leaves this call unchecked. The CDR3 covers 16 residues. Per the germline V gene, CDR1 is LGHNA and CDR2 is YSLEER. CDR3 residues: CASSHALGGLVGELFF.

The J gene is TRBJ2-1, the V gene TRBV15; checking the TCRdb D call of TRBD1 is not possible without DNA. Per the germline V gene, CDR1 is LNHNV and CDR2 is YYDKDF (reference sequence). The CDR3 sequence is 17 residues long. CDR3 sequence reads: CATSTSSGRISYNEQFF.

The J gene is TRBJ2-5, the V gene TRBV6-1; lacking DNA, the TRBD1 call made by TCRdb goes unchecked. Germline V gives CDR1 MNHNS, CDR2 SASEGT. CDR3 length equals 14 residues. The CDR3 region is CASTPWGSGETQYF.

The V and J genes are TRBV5-1 and TRBJ2-6; TCRdb lists TRBD1, though no DNA is available to test this call. Germline lookup yields CDR1 SGHRS and CDR2 YFSETQ. CDR3 length equals 16 residues. CDR3 loop: CASSSPDRVGANVLTF.

The chain combines TRBV28 with TRBJ2-7; TCRdb indicates TRBD1, and absent DNA this call remains unverified. From germline, CDR1 is MDHEN and CDR2 SYDVKM. There are 16 residues in the CDR3. CDR3 loop: CASSSIWGRSSYEQYF.

The CDR3 loop is CASSFAGITDTQYF. V and J are TRBV7-9 and TRBJ2-3. The CDR3 has 14 amino acids. Germline V CDR1 and CDR2: SEHNR, FQNEAQ (reference sequence).

The chain links TRBV6-4 to TRBJ2-2; TCRdb reports TRBD2, a call that lacks DNA to check it against. The CDR3 spans 16 residues. Germline V gene data show CDR1 as MRHNA and CDR2 as SNTAGT. The CDR3 sequence: CASSPEFRAGTGELFF.

V gene TRBV5-1 combines with J gene TRBJ2-1. The length of the CDR3 is 16 residues. Per the germline V gene, CDR1 is SGHRS and CDR2 is YFSETQ. The CDR3 reads CASSLASNTNYNEQFF.

CDR3 in amino acids: CASSSGPRYGYTF. The V gene is TRBV5-1, the J gene TRBJ1-2. The germline gives CDR1 SGHRS, CDR2 YFSETQ. The CDR3 spans 13 residues.

V usage is TRBV10-3 and J usage is TRBJ2-5; TCRdb's assignment of TRBD1 cannot be checked, as there is no DNA. This CDR3 has 14 residues. In germline, CDR1 is ENHRY, CDR2 SYGVKD. CDR3 protein: CAIAGAGGQETQYF.

The chain combines TRBV3-1 with TRBJ1-1; TCRdb lists TRBD1, though no DNA is available to test this call. Germline V lookup: CDR1 LGHDT, CDR2 YNNKEL (reference sequence). The CDR3 length is 16 residues. CDR3 loop: CASSQRGQFEDTEAFF.

The rearrangement links TRBV24-1 to TRBJ2-1; absent DNA, TCRdb's TRBD2 call cannot be checked. Germline-derived CDR1 and CDR2 are KGHDR and SFDVKD. The CDR3 is made up of 16 amino acids. This CDR3 reads CATSGGSSGRAVEQFF.

CDR3 sequence reads: CASKGVNTIYF. The chain combines TRBV6-2 or TRBV6-3 with TRBJ1-3. The CDR3 totals 11 residues. Germline loops: CDR1 MNHEY, CDR2 SVGEGT.

This sequence joins TRBV7-9 and TRBJ2-3; the TCRdb call, TRBD2, lacks DNA for checking. Per germline, CDR1 SEHNR and CDR2 FQNEAQ (reference sequence). The CDR3 runs 15 residues. The CDR3 spells CASTLLAGDGDTQYF.

The chain carries TRBV28 and TRBJ2-3; TCRdb lists TRBD2, though no DNA is available to test this call. The CDR3 has 16 residues. Germline V gene sequence: CDR1 MDHEN, CDR2 SYDVKM. This CDR3 reads CASSPVSGNFLDTQYF.

The rearrangement uses TRBV20-1 and TRBJ2-1; TCRdb returns TRBD2, unconfirmable since there is no DNA. The CDR3 loop spans 16 amino acids. Germline values: CDR1 DFQATT, CDR2 SNEGSKA (reference sequence). CDR3 loop: CSASGGPPISYNEQFF.

This chain joins TRBV3-1 and TRBJ2-1. This CDR3 is 16 amino acids long. Germline V gives CDR1 LGHDT, CDR2 YNNKEL (reference sequence). The CDR3 is CASSQELLGIYYEQFF.

The rearrangement uses TRBV7-3 and TRBJ2-1; TCRdb designates TRBD1, a call that cannot be tested without DNA. Germline CDR1 is SGHTA and CDR2 is FQGTGA. The CDR3 is 12 amino acids. The CDR3 loop reads CASSSGPFEQFF.

The chain joins TRBV20-1 to TRBJ2-1; lacking DNA, the TRBD1 call made by TCRdb goes unchecked. CDR1 DFQATT and CDR2 SNEGSKA come from the germline V gene (reference sequence). The CDR3 spans 13 residues. This chain's CDR3 is CSARPGTMMWQFF.

The rearrangement joins TRBV5-1 to TRBJ2-1. CDR3 length: 15 amino acids. Germline-derived CDR1 and CDR2 are SGHRS and YFSETQ. CDR3 sequence reads: CASSLALLSMDEQFF.

The V call is TRBV12-3 or TRBV12-4, the J call TRBJ2-1; TCRdb reports TRBD1, a call that lacks DNA to check it against. The CDR3 extends over 19 amino acids. The CDR3 spells CASSLRPKEQGAGSNEQFF.

The chain has TRBV6-5 and TRBJ1-1; without DNA, the TCRdb call of TRBD1 cannot be checked. This CDR3 is built from 14 residues. Germline V lookup: CDR1 MNHEY, CDR2 SVGAGI. CDR3 loop: CASSYGGRETEAFF.

The rearrangement uses TRBV12-2 and TRBJ2-3; without DNA, the TCRdb call of TRBD2 cannot be checked. TRBV12-2 is a pseudogene. The CDR3 runs 17 residues. CDR3 in amino acids: CASRSRKRERSTDTQYF.